These T cell receptor beta chains were read from a single sample in a study of cytotoxic CD8 clonotypes in ibrutinib-treated CLL. Profiling relied on immunoSEQ multiplex PCR, and the TCRdb table lists in-frame clones only, not all of them. Of some 290,000 clones listed, about 80% are singletons. The specimen was PBMCs, collected before ibrutinib treatment. The receptor set was obtained from a human donor with chronic lymphocytic leukemia. Each CDR3 is given with its conserved first and last residue. D genes are given only for firm matches. Expanded clones get a size class; other rows say once, few or many, or leave the size out.

J gene | V gene | D gene | clone size | CDR3 DNA | CDR3 protein
TRBJ2-7 | TRBV10-2 | TRBD1 | . | TGCGCCAGCAGGGACAGGAACTTATACGAGCAGTACTTC | CASRDRNLYEQYF
TRBJ2-2 | TRBV4-3 | . | . | TGCGCCAGCAGCCAAGAGGGAATCACCGGGGAGCTGTTTTTT | CASSQEGITGELFF
TRBJ2-1 | TRBV6-1 | . | . | TGTGCCAGCAGTGAATTAGCCGCCCGAAGGGGTGCCAATGAGCAGTTCTTC | CASSELAARRGANEQFF
TRBJ1-2 | TRBV29-1 | . | . | TGCAGCGTTGATGTCACAGGGAACTATGGCTACACCTTC | CSVDVTGNYGYTF
TRBJ2-2 | TRBV15 | . | . | TGTGCCACCAGCAGAGACACTTTCGGGGAGCTGTTTTTT | CATSRDTFGELFF
TRBJ2-1 | TRBV5-8 | TRBD2 | . | TGTGCCAGCAGCTTTAGCGGGACGGGGAATGAGCAGTTCTTC | CASSFSGTGNEQFF
TRBJ1-5 | TRBV27 | TRBD1 | . | TGTGCCAGCAGCCGGACAGGGGGCAGGAGCAATCAGCCCCAGCATTTT | CASSRTGGRSNQPQHF
TRBJ1-2 | TRBV28 | . | . | TGTGCCAGCAGTTCTGTTCCTAACTATGGCTACACCTTC | CASSSVPNYGYTF
TRBJ2-7 | TRBV5-1 | . | . | TGCGCCAGCAGCTTGGTCAGCGGATACGAGCAGTACTTC | CASSLVSGYEQYF
TRBJ2-1 | TRBV7-2 | . | . | TGTGCCAGCAGCTTAAGCCCAGGTTTTGAGCAGTTCTTC | CASSLSPGFEQFF
TRBJ2-7 | TRBV30 | TRBD2 | . | TGTGCCTGGACTAGCGGGAGCCCGTACGAGCAGTACTTC | CAWTSGSPYEQYF
TRBJ1-4 | TRBV11-2 | TRBD1 | few | TGTGCCAGCAGCTTAGCAGGGGGGTCTAATGAAAAACTGTTTTTT | CASSLAGGSNEKLFF
TRBJ1-2 | TRBV7-2 | . | . | TGTGCCAGCAGCTTACAATTGGACAGCTATGGCTACACCTTC | CASSLQLDSYGYTF
TRBJ2-1 | TRBV7-9 | . | few | TGTGCCAGCGTTCAGGACTCCTACAATGAGCAGTTCTTC | CASVQDSYNEQFF